Below, 27 T cell receptor beta chains from the same sample are listed, as sequenced in a study of human T cells and chemical hapten exposure. In the library, unique molecular identifiers were attached to individual cDNA molecules. TCRdb recomputed calls from the reads with MiXCR, one row per CDR3 protein. The profile shows under 5,500 distinct CDR3 sequences, around 48% of them singletons. This sample's treatment: therapeutic diphenylcyclopropenone sensitization with weekly scalp DPC. The sequencing used whole blood, collected before DPC sensitization or 2, 6, or about 24 weeks after (not recorded which). The receptor source for this set is an adult with alopecia areata. Some clones in this sample may be carry-over from other donors' samples. This table probably holds off-target reads from a library built for another chain.

The gene calls are TRBV11-2 and TRBJ2-1; 8 nucleotides agree with TRBD1. Looked up from germline, CDR1 is SGHAT and CDR2 is FQNNGV. J gave up 6 bases and V 3 bases, and 7 bases lay outside the gene matches. This CDR3 region has 15 residues. The CDR3 nucleotides are TGTGCCAGCAGCTTCCCAGGGGGCCGGGTCAATGAGCAGTTCTTC. It encodes CASSFPGGRVNEQFF.

The rearrangement links TRBV29-1 to TRBJ2-7, with 7 bases matching TRBD2. Trimming cost V 5 bases and J 3 bases; bases outside gene matches: 13. The CDR3 runs 15 residues. Germline CDR1 reads SQVTM; CDR2 reads ANQGSEA. CDR3: CSVSSGATPIYEQYF. In DNA form, the CDR3 reads TGCAGCGTTTCTAGCGGAGCAACCCCAATCTACGAGCAGTACTTC.

This sequence joins TRBV7-2 and TRBJ2-3; D is undetermined. Trimming took 5 bases from V and 4 from J, leaving 13 bases between them. The CDR3 is 14 amino acids. Per germline, CDR1 SGHTA and CDR2 FQGNSA. CDR3 region: CASSASPGPDTQYF. The CDR3 DNA follows: TGTGCCAGCAGCGCCTCCCCCGGCCCAGATACGCAGTATTTT.

The V and J genes are TRBV4-2 and TRBJ2-5, with D possibly being TRBD1 or TRBD2 (5 bases each). The V and J ends lost 4 bases and 0 bases respectively, with 15 bases between them. The germline V gene encodes CDR1 LGHNA and CDR2 YNFKEQ. The CDR3 extends over 16 amino acids. In nucleotides, the CDR3 is TGTGCCAGCAGCCCCGGGGCGGCCTGGAACCAAGAGACCCAGTACTTC. Its translation is CASSPGAAWNQETQYF.

This sequence joins TRBV10-1 and TRBJ2-5; perhaps TRBD2 as D (6 bases). This CDR3 contains 13 residues. From germline, CDR1 is WNHNN and CDR2 SYGVQD (reference sequence). V lost 5 bases to trimming and J lost 3 bases, with 10 bases between them. CDR3 coding DNA: TGCGCCAGCAGTCCTAGCGTCGAAGAGACCCAGTACTTC. It specifies CASSPSVEETQYF.

This rearrangement joins TRBV29-1 to TRBJ2-7; 7 positions match TRBD2. The germline gives CDR1 SQVTM, CDR2 ANQGSEA. The J segment lost 6 bases and the V segment lost 7 bases, leaving 9 bases of the junction unmatched. This CDR3 has 12 residues. The CDR3 is CSAIGTTTEQYF. The CDR3 nucleotides are TGCAGCGCGATCGGGACTACCACCGAGCAGTACTTC.

The J gene is TRBJ2-7, the V gene TRBV20-1; 7 bases fit TRBD2. CDR1 is DFQATT, CDR2 SNEGSKA, per germline (reference sequence). This CDR3 region has 14 residues. J lost 2 bases, V lost 7 bases, and 11 bases had no gene match. The CDR3 protein is CSVSGIYQPYEQYF. In DNA form, the CDR3 reads TGCAGTGTAAGCGGGATTTACCAACCCTACGAGCAGTACTTC.

V is TRBV20-1 and J is TRBJ2-7; D ambiguous. Germline-derived CDR1 and CDR2 are DFQATT and SNEGSKA (reference sequence). CDR3 length: 11 residues. Trimming took off 6 bases at V and 3 bases at J, with 9 bases between the two ends. CDR3 in amino acids: CSARLHYEQYF. The CDR3, as DNA: TGCAGTGCCAGACTCCACTACGAGCAGTACTTC.

This chain uses TRBV11-2 with TRBJ2-7; TRBD1 agrees at 7 bases. The CDR3 has 13 residues. V trimming: 1 base; J trimming: 8 bases; junction bases outside the gene matches: 5. Germline V gene sequence: CDR1 SGHAT, CDR2 FQNNGV. The CDR3 loop is CASSLGDSTKQYF. CDR3 coding DNA: TGTGCCAGCAGCTTAGGGGACAGTACCAAGCAGTACTTC. Supplemented by reference TRBV11-2 and TRBJ2-7, the full variable domain reads EAGVAQSPRYKIIEKRQSVAFWCNPISGHATLYWYQQILGQGPKLLIQFQNNGVVDDSQLPKDRFSAERLKGVDSTLKIQPAKLEDSAVYLCASSLGDSTKQYFGPGTRLTVT.

The chain recombines TRBV6-4 with TRBJ2-2, with 12 bases identical to TRBD1. Germline V gene sequence: CDR1 MRHNA, CDR2 SNTAGT. J lost 7 bases, V lost 6 bases, and 6 bases had no gene match. The CDR3 has 15 residues. CDR3 nucleotides: TGTGCCAGCAGAGCCGGGACAGGGGGCATCGGGGAGCTGTTTTTT. It encodes CASRAGTGGIGELFF.

This clonotype was seen a handful of times. The chain has TRBV2 and TRBJ2-7; 7 nucleotides line up with TRBD1. V gave up 5 bases and J gave up 2 bases; unmatched junction bases: 9. This CDR3 spans 15 amino acids. CDR1 SNHLY and CDR2 FYNNEI come from the germline V gene. Here the CDR3 reads CASSFPGQITYEQYF. DNA for the CDR3: TGTGCCAGCAGTTTTCCGGGACAGATTACCTACGAGCAGTACTTC.

J is TRBJ2-5 and V is TRBV28, with D perhaps given as TRBD1 or TRBD2 (5 bases each). The CDR3 length is 12 residues. Germline CDR1 MDHEN, CDR2 SYDVKM. Trimming removed 2 bases from V and 9 bases from J, with 10 bases in between. This CDR3 reads CASSLKGRAQYF. DNA for the CDR3: TGTGCCAGCAGTTTAAAGGGGCGGGCCCAGTACTTC.

The chain is built from TRBV12-3 or TRBV12-4 and TRBJ2-1, with D unresolved. V was cut by 7 bases and J by 3 bases, with 13 bases left in between. The CDR3 totals 14 residues. CDR3: CASTPGPLYNEQFF. The DNA for the CDR3 is TGTGCCAGCACTCCCGGCCCTCTCTACAATGAGCAGTTCTTC.

The chain links TRBV3-1 to TRBJ2-5; D gene ambiguous. The CDR3 loop spans 13 amino acids. V was cut by 7 bases and J by 1 base, with 10 bases left in between. Germline loops: CDR1 LGHDT, CDR2 YNNKEL (reference sequence). The CDR3 sequence is CASTRRLQETQYF. The CDR3 DNA reads as TGTGCCAGCACCAGGAGACTCCAAGAGACCCAGTACTTC.

This clonotype came up a few times. The chain joins TRBV6-5 to TRBJ2-5; TRBD2 aligns across 7 bases. Per the germline V gene, CDR1 is MNHEY and CDR2 is SVGAGI. This CDR3 comprises 15 residues. The V and J ends lost 2 bases and 3 bases, in that order; junction bases with no gene match: 6. CDR3 amino acids: CASSYGASGKETQYF. Written as DNA, the CDR3 is TGTGCCAGCAGTTACGGAGCTAGCGGAAAAGAGACCCAGTACTTC.

This clonotype was counted only a few times. This chain joins TRBV7-6 and TRBJ2-2; the match to TRBD2 covers 10 bases. Germline V lookup: CDR1 SGHVS, CDR2 FNYEAQ. The CDR3 has 16 amino acids. V trimming: 6 bases; J trimming: 4 bases; junction bases outside the gene matches: 8. The CDR3 here is CASRWSSGGTTGELFF. CDR3 DNA sequence: TGTGCCAGCAGATGGAGTAGCGGGGGGACCACCGGGGAGCTGTTTTTT. Drawing the rest from reference TRBV7-6 and TRBJ2-2, the complete variable domain is GAGVSQSPRYKVTKRGQDVALRCDPISGHVSLYWYRQALGQGPEFLTYFNYEAQQDKSGLPNDRFSAERPEGSISTLTIQRTEQRDSAMYRCASRWSSGGTTGELFFGEGSRLTVL.

The chain recombines TRBV12-3 or TRBV12-4 with TRBJ2-3; 8 bases align to TRBD2. There are 15 residues in the CDR3. V was clipped by 4 bases and J by 6 bases; unmatched bases: 9. CDR3 DNA sequence: TGTGCCAGCAGTTCCTCACGGGAGGGCCGCGATACGCAGTATTTT. This gives the protein CASSSSREGRDTQYF.

The V call is TRBV18, the J call TRBJ2-2; possible D gene TRBD2, 5 bases. Trimming removed 3 bases from V and 3 bases from J, with 11 bases in between. Germline lookup yields CDR1 KGHSH and CDR2 LQKENI. CDR3 length: 15 amino acids. For the CDR3, the DNA is TGTGCCAGCTCACCGCGGGCAGTACACACCGGGGAGCTGTTTTTT. This encodes CASSPRAVHTGELFF.

This clonotype qualifies as large. The chain uses TRBV6-2 or TRBV6-3 and TRBJ2-3; possibly TRBD1 or TRBD2 for D (5 bases each). Looked up from germline, CDR1 is MNHEY and CDR2 is SVGEGT. There are 12 residues in the CDR3. V shed 6 bases and J shed 7 bases, with 11 bases lying between them. For the CDR3, the DNA is TGTGCCAGCAGCTGGGGACCAAATACGCAGTATTTT. Protein: CASSWGPNTQYF.

V and J are TRBV28 and TRBJ2-5; D unclear. The V and J ends lost 3 bases and 8 bases respectively, with 13 bases between them. Germline-derived CDR1 and CDR2 are MDHEN and SYDVKM. The CDR3 length is 13 residues. The CDR3 protein is CASSLGTTYTQYF. In DNA, the CDR3 is TGTGCCAGCAGTTTGGGCACCACCTACACCCAGTACTTC. Drawing the rest from reference TRBV28 and TRBJ2-5, the complete variable domain is DVKVTQSSRYLVKRTGEKVFLECVQDMDHENMFWYRQDPGLGLRLIYFSYDVKMKEKGDIPEGYSVSREKKERFSLILESASTNQTSMYLCASSLGTTYTQYFGPGTRLLVL.

This sequence joins TRBV7-6 and TRBJ2-3; 9 bases align to TRBD2. This CDR3 is built from 16 residues. With V trimmed by 1 base and J by 4 bases, 6 bases remained unmatched. Germline CDR1 is SGHVS and CDR2 is FNYEAQ. The CDR3 protein is CASSLVAGGQADTQYF. The CDR3 DNA reads TGTGCCAGCAGCTTAGTGGCGGGGGGGCAGGCAGATACGCAGTATTTT.

This clonotype was found a few times. V gene TRBV28 combines with J gene TRBJ1-1; 8 nucleotides align to TRBD1. V shed 6 bases, J shed 3 bases, and the junction held 6 bases outside the gene matches. The germline V gene encodes CDR1 MDHEN and CDR2 SYDVKM. This CDR3 region has 14 residues. CDR3 sequence (DNA): TGTGCCAGCAGGACAGGGGCAAGGGACACTGAAGCTTTCTTT. This codes for CASRTGARDTEAFF.

The rearrangement joins TRBV18 to TRBJ1-1; TRBD1 agrees at 8 bases. The CDR3 is 14 residues long. Germline-derived CDR1 and CDR2 are KGHSH and LQKENI. With V trimmed by 3 bases and J by 3 bases, 3 bases remained unmatched. The CDR3 sequence: CASSPRQGHTEAFF. The CDR3 DNA follows: TGTGCCAGCTCACCGCGACAGGGGCACACTGAAGCTTTCTTT.

This chain uses TRBV7-8 with TRBJ2-5, with a tentative D call TRBD1 (5 bases). Looked up from germline, CDR1 is SGHVS and CDR2 is FQNEAQ. The CDR3 consists of 16 residues. V lost 3 bases to trimming and J lost 6 bases, with 20 bases between them. The CDR3, as DNA: TGTGCCAGCAGCTTTGGGGCTACGCCCCCTCTCCAGACCCAGTACTTC. It specifies CASSFGATPPLQTQYF.

The sample holds one count of this clonotype. The genes are TRBV11-2 and TRBJ2-3; 12 nucleotides line up with TRBD2. The CDR3 totals 17 residues. V was clipped by 4 bases and J by 6 bases; unmatched bases: 11. Germline-derived CDR1 and CDR2 are SGHAT and FQNNGV. The CDR3, as DNA: TGTGCCAGCAGCTCTACCCTAGCGGGGGGGCCCATGGATACGCAGTATTTT. Amino acids: CASSSTLAGGPMDTQYF.

The chain links TRBV6-1 to TRBJ2-7, with 9 nucleotides matching TRBD1. This CDR3 comprises 15 residues. V lost 2 bases, J lost 13 bases, and 15 bases stayed unmatched. The germline gives CDR1 MNHNS, CDR2 SASEGT. In DNA form, the CDR3 reads TGTGCCAGCAGTGAATTCCCGGGACAGGGATATTTCCCCTACTTC. The encoded protein is CASSEFPGQGYFPYF.

The sample holds a few counts of this clonotype. The chain combines TRBV6-2 or TRBV6-3 with TRBJ2-1, with 10 bases matching TRBD1. The germline V gene has CDR1 MNHEY and CDR2 SVGEGT. This CDR3 is 15 amino acids long. The V gene end was trimmed by 1 base and the J gene end by 7 bases; junction bases not matched to a gene: 4. The CDR3 here is CASSYFRTGGNEQFF. CDR3 sequence (DNA): TGTGCCAGCAGTTACTTCAGGACAGGGGGAAATGAGCAGTTCTTC.